Many counts were recorded for the clone carrying this TCR beta chain. Its specificity is not known. The sample originates from a study of Graves' ophthalmopathy and Graves' hyperthyroidism. Study background: Investigators collected peripheral blood at initial diagnosis, before any treatment was given. Study-level points and caveats: Classification of ophthalmopathy versus stable hyperthyroidism by a 13-signature model yielded 85% to 90% sensitivity and about 83% specificity.

The sequenced template was RNA, covering the TCR beta CDR3 region. Following a first-round RT-PCR that used HTBI primers, a second-round multiplex PCR was carried out. TCRdb recomputed calls from the multiplex PCR reads with MiXCR, one row per CDR3 protein. In the table there are some 750,000 distinct CDR3 sequences, roughly two fifths of which are singletons. Disease in donors with ophthalmopathy had moderate-to-severe activity, CAS ≥3, NOSPECS ≥4 and under 3 months' duration. The receptor was derived from an adult man with Graves' ophthalmopathy. The sequenced sample consisted of peripheral blood.

The CDR3 nucleotides read TGTGCCAGCAGTAACACCGGTCCTAATGAAAAACTGTTTTTT. Its translation is CASSNTGPNEKLFF. The chain couples TRBV7-2 to TRBJ1-4, with D unclear. CDR3 length: 14 residues. Germline CDR1 reads SGHTA; CDR2 reads FQGNSA. The V end lost 6 bases, the J end lost 3 bases, and 11 bases lay between the germline ends.